One sample yielded the 2 T cell receptor beta chains listed below, sequenced in a study of cytomegalovirus exposure and HLA in healthy donors. PCR amplification relied on 60 Vbeta primers (plus 13 Jbeta primers). TCRdb's table, derived via immunoSEQ multiplex PCR, lists solely in-frame clones and lacks some. The sample yields about 110,000 clones, under 85% seen once. Sequencing was performed on PBMCs. The receptor source for this set is a man aged 30-40 years in good health and CMV-seropositive.

The rearrangement uses TRBV4-1 and TRBJ1-2; TRBD1 matches at 8 bases. In germline, CDR1 is MGHRA, CDR2 YSYEKL. Trimming took 4 bases from V and 2 from J; bases not matched to a gene: 6. This CDR3 spans 15 amino acids. CDR3 nucleotide sequence: TGCGCCAGCAGCCTCAGACAGGGGATAAACTATGGCTACACCTTC. Protein sequence: CASSLRQGINYGYTF.

Comment on this clone: One junction end disagrees with the germline gene, perhaps due to a read error. This chain links TRBV7-9 with TRBJ2-6; 8 positions match TRBD1. The CDR3 sequence is 18 residues long. Germline CDR1 reads SEHNR; CDR2 reads FQNEAQ (reference sequence). The CDR3 sequence is CSSSQGQAYSSGANVLTF. The CDR3 DNA reads as TGTTCCAGCAGCCAGGGACAGGCTTATTCCTCTGGGGCCAACGTCCTGACTTTC.